Following are 5 T cell receptor beta chains from one sample sequenced in a study of T cells in women clearing cervical HPV infection. TCRdb's table, derived via immunoSEQ multiplex PCR, lists solely in-frame clones and lacks some. Its table lists roughly 42,000 clones. The sample comprised blood buffy coat. Receptors originate from a woman between 18 and 70 years old with a cervical HPV16 infection that either progressed to CIN3+ or cleared (not recorded which).

Concerning this clone itself: With the read ending 3 residues before the CDR3 end, the germline J gene is used to fill in that end. The chain recombines TRBV6-1 with TRBJ1-2; D unclear. The V gene's germline CDR1 is MNHNS and CDR2 SASEGT. The V and J ends lost 0 bases and 4 bases respectively, with 9 bases between them. The CDR3 is 14 amino acids. CDR3 DNA, as far as it was read: TGTGCCAGCAGTGAAGCGAAGACACTCTATGGC. This gives the protein CASSEAKTLYG. The entire CDR3 is CASSEAKTLYGYTF.

To note about this clone: With the read ending 3 residues before the CDR3 end, the germline J gene is used to fill in that end. V is TRBV5-1 and J is TRBJ1-2; unclear D gene. The germline gives CDR1 SGHRS, CDR2 YFSETQ. The CDR3 has 14 residues. Partial CDR3 DNA: TGCGCCAGCAGCTTGGAGCCCTCGAGTCGAGGC. Translation: CASSLEPSSRG. The complete CDR3 protein is CASSLEPSSRGYTF.

About this clone itself: The observed sequence ends 3 residues before the CDR3 terminus, with the missing tail filled in from the germline J gene. V and J are TRBV30 and TRBJ2-2; D gene uncertain. Germline assignment: CDR1 GTSNPN and CDR2 SVGIG (reference sequence). The CDR3 totals 13 residues. The DNA read from the CDR3 is TGTGCCTGGGGTCAAACCTATAATTCACCG. It specifies CAWGQTYNSP. From start to end, the CDR3 is CAWGQTYNSPLFF. The full variable domain, its missing parts supplied by reference TRBV30 and TRBJ2-2, is SQTIHQWPATLVQPVGSPLSLECTVEGTSNPNLYWYRQAAGRGLQLLFYSVGIGQISSEVPQNLSASRPQDRQFILSSKKLLLSDSGFYLCAWGQTYNSPLFFGEGSRLTVL.

The sequenced part of the CDR3 DNA is TGTGCCAGTAGTATAACAGCGGGGGGCTCCTACAATGAG. Translated: CASSITAGGSYNE. The CDR3 reads in full as CASSITAGGSYNEQFF. The gene calls are TRBV19 and TRBJ2-1; 9 bases map to TRBD2. The CDR3 end is not reached by the read, which stops 3 residues before it; the germline J gene fills it in. Trimming cost V 2 bases and J 0 bases; bases outside gene matches: 2. The CDR3 is made up of 16 amino acids. Germline CDR1 reads LNHDA; CDR2 reads SQIVND (reference sequence).

Turning to this clone: Sequencing ends 3 residues short of the CDR3 end; the germline J gene provides the rest. The rearrangement links TRBV18 to TRBJ2-5; D remains ambiguous. Trimming stripped 0 bases from V and 5 bases from J, with 10 bases between. The CDR3 covers 14 residues. In germline, CDR1 is KGHSH, CDR2 LQKENI. The CDR3 region is CASSPPGLGETQYF. The covered CDR3 bases are TGTGCCAGCTCACCACCAGGGTTAGGGGAGACC. The full variable domain, completed using reference TRBV18 and TRBJ2-5, is NAGVMQNPRHLVRRRGQEARLRCSPMKGHSHVYWYRQLPEEGLKFMVYLQKENIIDESGMPKERFSAEFPKEGPSILRIQQVVRGDSAAYFCASSPPGLGETQYFGPGTRLLVL.